The clone carrying this T cell receptor beta chain was counted many times. Its antigen is still unknown. Germline loops: CDR1 SGHTS, CDR2 YDEGEE. Trimming stripped 0 bases from V and 0 bases from J, with 11 bases between. This CDR3 comprises 16 residues. This entry belongs to a study of T cells after yellow fever vaccination. Study-level information: Preparing low-cell-number fractions relied on SMART-Seq v4 Ultra Low Input.

Regarding the study as a whole: The CD4 compartment and the CD8 compartment contained a small share of clonotypes in common. Most primary-vaccination clones recurred post-booster (roughly 96% CD4, around 86% CD8).

Generation of TCR cDNA used 5'RACE template switching (which added a universal primer site and UMIs). One entry per CDR3 protein results from TCRdb running MiXCR on the 5' RACE reads. Among approximately 110,000 distinct CDR3 sequences, approximately 7% were seen once, and the ten largest hold around 2.5%. This sample comprised CD4+ T cells sorted from PBMCs, obtained around 10 days after the first yellow fever vaccination. The rearrangement links TRBV5-8 to TRBJ2-3; D is tentatively TRBD1 or TRBD2 (5 bases each). The TCR was taken from a man between 18 and 29 years old who received the YFV17D yellow fever vaccine. The CDR3 region is CASSLEGRPSTDTQYF. The CDR3, as DNA: TGTGCCAGCAGCTTGGAGGGACGTCCTAGCACAGATACGCAGTATTTT.